This entry describes one TCR beta chain. The antigen it recognizes is unknown. No per-base quality is available; no much larger clone lies one base away. The germline V gene supplies CDR1 KGHSH and CDR2 LQKENI. A distance of 8 bases separates the germline ends of V and J, which lose 5 bases and 1 base respectively. Counted from cysteine to phenylalanine, this CDR3 has 13 amino acids. Only CDR3 DNA remains: 39 bases, in frame from the first base. A modified ARM-PCR protocol with multiple V-beta primers and a C-beta primer was used to build TCRB libraries from RNA via three nested multiplex PCR rounds. ProtoScript II Reverse Transcriptase and a C-beta primer were used to synthesize TCRB-specific cDNA from roughly 0.5 ug total RNA. No unique molecular identifiers were described for the TCRB libraries. The third PCR added barcodes and adapters over 25 cycles with Deep VentR (exo-) polymerase, followed by gel purification of 250-500 bp bands. An Illumina HiSeq 2500 was used to sequence the TCRB libraries with 250 bp paired-end reads. In the source study's methods: Reads were cleaned with Trimmomatic, merged with FLASH, assigned V, D and J segments with MiGEC, and analyzed with VDJtools. The Shannon-Wiener diversity index, calculated using VDJtools, was used to quantify repertoire diversity. Starting from the raw public reads, TCRdb applied fastp trimming at Q25, assembled clones with MiXCR and retained in-frame beta chains. Identical CDR3 proteins give one entry, which carries the most common genes and DNA. The V and J calls reflect TCRdb's pipeline rather than the authors' work. The sample profile shows approximately 30,000 distinct CDR3 sequences; approximately 66% of them were found once. Around 33% of the sample goes to the ten largest clones.

This entry belongs to a study of tumor-infiltrating lymphocytes in glioblastoma multiforme (dated by TCRdb to about 2017). A note on the overall study: To find out whether intratumoral genomic heterogeneity fosters TIL diversity, the study jointly investigated somatic mutations, TIL diversity and immune response activity.

The AllPrep DNA/RNA mini kit was used to purify genomic DNA and total RNA at the same time from each of the approximately 9 tumor samples. OD 260/280 ratios above 1.9 and RNA integrity numbers above 6.5 were observed for all RNA. What the study reported, not specific to this receptor: Clone frequencies may be distorted by RNA-based TCR sequencing because unequal numbers of TCR transcripts are carried by T cells. Generalizability is limited because the TCR and somatic mutation analysis included only one glioblastoma patient. T cells were not sorted into functional subsets, which the authors noted as a future improvement.

Recombination joined TRBV18 with TRBJ1-1; TRBD1 is a weak D gene call, 5 bases matching. Sequencing input: brain tumor tissue. This clonotype originated in a male donor with glioblastoma. The nucleotide sequence reads TGTGCCAGCTCATCTGGGGGGAACACTGAAGCTTTCTTT. Its translation reads: CASSSGGNTEAFF.